A selection of T cell receptor beta chains follows, all from one sample in a study of blood T cell repertoires in COVID-19. Sequenced by immunoSEQ multiplex PCR; TCRdb stores in-frame clones only, minus some. The sample records about 180,000 clones, roughly 86% being singletons. What was sequenced was peripheral blood. The source of these receptors is a man aged 35-49 years with active or convalescent COVID-19. The CDR3 runs from the conserved cysteine through the conserved F or W. Fields, in order: CDR3 length, J gene, clone size, V gene, D gene, CDR3 protein, CDR3 DNA. The D gene is left open where the match is weak. Only part of the rows carry a size: once, few, many, or a class if the clone is expanded.

>15|TRBJ1-5|NA|TRBV28|TRBD1
CASRRGQGAMQPQHF
TGTGCCAGCAGGAGGGGACAGGGGGCAATGCAGCCCCAGCATTTT
>13|TRBJ1-6|NA|TRBV28|TRBD1
CASRGTGDSPLHF
TGTGCCAGCAGGGGGACAGGGGATTCACCCCTCCACTTT
>12|TRBJ1-5|NA|TRBV6-5|NA
CASNPSAQPQHF
TGTGCCAGCAACCCGAGTGCCCAGCCCCAGCATTTT
>16|TRBJ1-1|NA|TRBV25-1|NA
CASSDSKEHMNTEAFF
TGTGCCAGCAGTGATTCCAAAGAACACATGAACACTGAAGCTTTCTTT
>13|TRBJ2-5|NA|TRBV11-2|TRBD2
CASGGLVSGAQYF
TGTGCCAGCGGGGGACTAGTGAGTGGGGCCCAGTACTTC
>18|TRBJ2-7|NA|TRBV5-4|NA
CASSLGPRQASTPYEQYF
TGTGCCAGCAGCTTGGGCCCCCGACAGGCCTCAACCCCCTACGAGCAGTACTTC
>12|TRBJ1-2|once|TRBV6-5|NA
CASTGANYGYTF
TGTGCCAGCACCGGAGCCAACTATGGCTACACCTTC
>15|TRBJ2-5|NA|TRBV5-4|TRBD1
CASSSPWTGQETQYF
TGTGCCAGCAGCTCACCCTGGACAGGGCAAGAGACCCAGTACTTC
>14|TRBJ1-2|NA|TRBV30|TRBD1
CAWSVTGQGVGYTF
TGTGCCTGGAGTGTGACGGGACAGGGTGTCGGCTACACCTTC
>15|TRBJ1-2|NA|TRBV5-6|NA
CASSLPASGGGGYTF
TGTGCCAGCAGCTTGCCAGCGAGCGGGGGCGGTGGCTACACCTTC
>13|TRBJ1-1|few|TRBV2|TRBD1
CASETGTGTEAFF
TGTGCCAGCGAGACAGGGACGGGGACTGAAGCTTTCTTT